These 6 T cell receptor beta chains came from one sample sequenced in a study of T cells in Graves' hyperthyroidism and ophthalmopathy. The investigators amplified TCR beta CDR3 regions from RNA transcripts. A set of HTBI primers served as the primers for a first-round RT-PCR of the TCR CDR3. TCRdb re-analysed the multiplex PCR reads in MiXCR, keeping a single row per CDR3 protein. This table holds 300,000 to 450,000 distinct CDR3 sequences, 15% to 20% found once. Sequencing input: blood. The receptors stem from a middle-aged woman with Graves' ophthalmopathy.

The chain links TRBV6-2 or TRBV6-3 to TRBJ2-5; 10 bases agree with TRBD1. The CDR3 is 14 amino acids. Germline V gene data show CDR1 as MNHEY and CDR2 as SVGEGT. The V segment lost 6 bases and the J segment 5 bases; nucleotides outside the gene matches: 6. The CDR3 DNA reads as TGTGCCAGCAGGGGGGACAGGGGTTTGGAGACCCAGTACTTC. This sequence encodes CASRGDRGLETQYF.

In this sample, this clonotype turned up many times. The V and J genes are TRBV4-1 and TRBJ1-1; weak D call: TRBD1 (5 bases). Germline CDR1 is MGHRA and CDR2 is YSYEKL. The CDR3 is made up of 14 amino acids. V lost 1 base and J lost 4, with 10 bases in between. The CDR3 sequence is CASSQVGGGTEAFF. The CDR3 DNA reads TGCGCCAGCAGCCAAGTTGGGGGAGGCACTGAAGCTTTCTTT.

This clonotype was counted only a few times. A much larger clone lies a single base off, so this may be a read error. V usage is TRBV5-4 and J usage is TRBJ2-5; 12 bases fit TRBD2. CDR3 size: 15 residues. The germline CDR1 and CDR2 sequences are SGHNT and YYREEE (reference sequence). CDR3 sequence reads: CANSHRLAGVETQYF. CDR3 DNA sequence: TGTGCCAACAGCCACCGACTAGCGGGGGTGGAGACCCAGTACTTC.

A remark on this clonotype: No conserved phenylalanine or tryptophan ends this CDR3, so it is likely a read error. The V call is TRBV25-1, the J call TRBJ2-3; the D is unclear. With 11 bases removed from V and 3 bases from J, the gap between germline ends came to 18 bases. Germline CDR1 MGHDK, CDR2 SYGVNS. The CDR3 extends over 14 amino acids. The CDR3 here is CACEEFLGTDTQYS. The CDR3 region has the DNA TGTGCCTGTGAGGAGTTCTTGGGAACAGATACGCAGTATTCT.

This clonotype was found once. The chain has TRBV6-2 or TRBV6-3 and TRBJ2-7, with 12 positions matching TRBD2. V was pared by 0 bases and J by 5 bases, with 11 bases of the junction left unmatched. From germline, CDR1 is MNHEY and CDR2 SVGEGT. This CDR3 has 18 amino acids. The CDR3 loop reads CASSYSIGATSGGDEQYF. The DNA of the CDR3 is TGTGCCAGCAGTTACTCGATAGGAGCGACTAGCGGGGGAGACGAGCAGTACTTC.

This clonotype was seen many times. The chain joins TRBV28 to TRBJ1-2, with D unresolved. This CDR3 has 14 residues. Trimming left V 8 bases short and J 2 bases short, with 15 bases between. Germline lookup yields CDR1 MDHEN and CDR2 SYDVKM. The CDR3 protein is CASAQRDLNYGYTF. The CDR3 bases are TGTGCCAGCGCTCAGCGCGACCTCAACTATGGCTACACCTTC.